This T cell receptor beta chain was identified during a study of shared clonotypes between healthy human individuals. Clones were read by immunoSEQ multiplex PCR, and TCRdb kept only the in-frame ones, dropping some. The table has roughly 1,500,000 clones, 98% seen once; the top ten hold under 0.45%. The sample taken for sequencing was naive CD4+ T cells sorted from blood. Regarding subset: CD45RA+ positively selected. The receptor was isolated from a man younger than 45 in good health.

In DNA, the CDR3 is TGTGCCAGCCTCAGGGAGACAGGGATTTATAGTGAGCAGTTCTTC. This translates into CASLRETGIYSEQFF. J is TRBJ2-1 and V is TRBV21-1; the table gives TRBD1 as D, unverified against the DNA. TRBV21-1 is annotated as a pseudogene. The CDR3 covers 15 residues.